This T cell receptor beta chain was retrieved from a study of T cells in Graves' hyperthyroidism and ophthalmopathy. Amplification yielded TCR beta CDR3 regions, with RNA transcripts as the source. First-round RT-PCR of the TCR CDR3 relied on the HTBI primer set. TCRdb reprocessed the multiplex PCR reads with MiXCR, giving one entry per CDR3 protein. The data show a few hundred thousand distinct CDR3 sequences, approximately 23% seen once. The V gene's germline CDR1 is SEHNR and CDR2 FQNEAQ (reference sequence). With V trimmed by 5 bases and J by 8 bases, 12 bases remained unmatched. The CDR3 is made up of 16 amino acids.

The sequence was obtained from an older woman with Graves' ophthalmopathy. V gene TRBV7-9 combines with J gene TRBJ2-1; 10 nucleotides match TRBD2. Input material: blood. In nucleotides, the CDR3 is TGTGCCAGCAGCGCCCGCGCTAGCGGGAGCGGGCATGAGCAGTTCTTC. Translating gives CASSARASGSGHEQFF.